This T cell receptor (beta chain) derives from a study of monozygotic twins with cystic fibrosis. Turning to the study itself: Roughly 2.8 micrograms of fragmented DNA underwent roughly 16 PCR cycles for library preparation. Study results and caveats: Nucleotide-identical clonotype sharing was significantly higher within monozygotic CF twin pairs than between unrelated CF individuals. J usage was most co-twin-similar in 8 of 16 pairs, V in 13.

Libraries were prepared by immunoSEQ multiplex PCR; TCRdb keeps only in-frame clonotypes and omits some of them. Here the sample spans 13,000 to 15,000 clones, 75% to 90% being singletons. The germline V and J ends were trimmed by 4 bases and 7 bases, with 20 bases remaining between them. The CDR3 is 15 amino acids. Germline loops: CDR1 MGHRA, CDR2 YSYEKL. This clone was seen only a few times. Its matching antigen is unknown. The chain recombines TRBV4-1 with TRBJ2-7; D could derive from TRBD1 or TRBD2 (5 bases each). The source of this sequence is a boy younger than 18 with cystic fibrosis. Sequenced sample: blood. The chain's CDR3 is CASSPISGTSREQYF. Written as DNA, the CDR3 is TGCGCCAGCAGCCCGATTTCCGGGACGTCGAGGGAGCAGTACTTC.